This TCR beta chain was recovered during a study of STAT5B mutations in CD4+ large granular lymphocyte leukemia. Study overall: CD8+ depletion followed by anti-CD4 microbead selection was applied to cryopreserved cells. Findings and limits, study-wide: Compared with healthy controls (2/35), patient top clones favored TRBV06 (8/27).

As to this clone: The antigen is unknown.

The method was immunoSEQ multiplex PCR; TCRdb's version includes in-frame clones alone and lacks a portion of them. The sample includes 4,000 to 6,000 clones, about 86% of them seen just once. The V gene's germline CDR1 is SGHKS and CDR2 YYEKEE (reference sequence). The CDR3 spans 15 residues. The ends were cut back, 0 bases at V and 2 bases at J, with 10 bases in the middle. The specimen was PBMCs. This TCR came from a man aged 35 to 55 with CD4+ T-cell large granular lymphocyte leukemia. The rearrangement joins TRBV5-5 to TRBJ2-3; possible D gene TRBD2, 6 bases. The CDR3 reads CASSLDGSPTDTQYF. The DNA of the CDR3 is TGTGCCAGCAGCTTGGACGGGAGCCCCACAGATACGCAGTATTTT. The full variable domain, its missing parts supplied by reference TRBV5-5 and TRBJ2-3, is DAGVTQSPTHLIKTRGQQVTLRCSPISGHKSVSWYQQVLGQGPQFIFQYYEKEERGRGNFPDRFSARQFPNYSSELNVNALLLGDSALYLCASSLDGSPTDTQYFGPGTRLTVL.